This passage covers 27 T cell receptor beta chains from one sample sequenced in a study of identical twins. Via MiXCR, TCRdb re-called the 5' RACE reads, giving one row per CDR3 protein. Among a few hundred thousand distinct CDR3 sequences listed, 20% to 25% were seen once. These same data were also listed under a study on T cells expressing NK-cell markers.

Sequencing was done on a sample of CD4+ T cells sorted from blood. The receptors derive from a young woman in good health.

This clonotype was detected ten times or more. This chain uses TRBV12-3 or TRBV12-4 with TRBJ2-3; no clear D. The CDR3 runs 12 residues. Trimming removed 3 bases at V and 4 bases at J, with 5 bases between. The CDR3 DNA follows: TGTGCCAGCAGTTTGCGATCAGATACGCAGTATTTT. This sequence encodes CASSLRSDTQYF.

This clonotype turned up a few times. Here the CDR3 reads CASSLDGGRFNSPLHF. In DNA form, the CDR3 reads TGTGCCAGCAGCTTAGATGGGGGCCGCTTTAATTCACCCCTCCACTTT. This chain connects TRBV7-6 to TRBJ1-6, with D perhaps TRBD1 (6 bases). Germline loops: CDR1 SGHVS, CDR2 FNYEAQ. The CDR3 extends over 16 amino acids. The V gene lost 1 base and the J gene lost 6 bases, with 13 bases spanning the gap.

This clonotype has more than one count but fewer than ten. J is TRBJ2-3 and V is TRBV7-3; no firm D call. The germline V gene encodes CDR1 SGHTA and CDR2 FQGTGA. The CDR3 extends over 15 amino acids. Trimming left V 0 bases short and J 1 base short, with 8 bases between. In DNA form, the CDR3 reads TGTGCCAGCAGCTTAACGTCTACCCGCACAGATACGCAGTATTTT. Encoded protein: CASSLTSTRTDTQYF.

This clonotype was counted a few times. The chain joins TRBV6-4 to TRBJ2-1, with D perhaps matching TRBD1 (5 bases). This CDR3 is 16 amino acids long. Looked up from germline, CDR1 is MRHNA and CDR2 is SNTAGT. Trimming removed 1 base from V and 10 bases from J, with 20 bases in between. The DNA for the CDR3 is TGTGCCAGCAGTGACTTACAGGCTGCCCACCCAAGAGAGCAGTTCTTC. This gives the protein CASSDLQAAHPREQFF.

The CDR3 here is CASSQSGSPNQPQHF. Written as DNA, the CDR3 is TGTGCCAGCAGCCAATCAGGGAGCCCCAATCAGCCCCAGCATTTT. The V call is TRBV7-9, the J call TRBJ1-5; possibly TRBD1 for D (5 bases). The CDR3 contains 15 residues. Germline CDR1 reads SEHNR; CDR2 reads FQNEAQ (reference sequence). Trimming shortened V by 5 bases and J by 3 bases, and 14 bases separated the two germline ends.

This clonotype was observed a handful of times. This rearrangement joins TRBV20-1 to TRBJ2-3; 9 bases are a match to TRBD2. The V segment lost 5 bases and the J segment 6 bases; nucleotides outside the gene matches: 9. The CDR3 is made up of 14 amino acids. The germline gives CDR1 DFQATT, CDR2 SNEGSKA (reference sequence). The CDR3 loop is CSAHRTSVVDTQYF. CDR3 sequence (DNA): TGCAGTGCTCACAGGACTAGCGTGGTGGATACGCAGTATTTT.

This clonotype came up a few times. The chain links TRBV4-3 to TRBJ2-2; 8 nucleotides align to TRBD2. Germline CDR1 reads LGHNA; CDR2 reads YSLEER. The CDR3 runs 16 residues. Trimming removed 0 bases from V and 5 bases from J; junction bases left unmatched: 5. The chain's CDR3 is CASSQDAGGWTGELFF. The CDR3 DNA is TGCGCCAGCAGCCAAGATGCGGGGGGCTGGACCGGGGAGCTGTTTTTT.

The V gene is TRBV20-1, the J gene TRBJ2-5; the D call may be TRBD1 or TRBD2 (7 bases each). V lost 6 bases to trimming and J lost 4 bases, with 18 bases between them. The CDR3 has 14 amino acids. Looked up from germline, CDR1 is DFQATT and CDR2 is SNEGSKA (reference sequence). CDR3 DNA sequence: TGCAGTGCCAGGGGGGAGGGAGTACGAGAGACCCAGTACTTC. Amino acids: CSARGEGVRETQYF.

This chain links TRBV6-2 or TRBV6-3 with TRBJ2-1; TRBD2 might be the D (5 bases). Germline CDR1 and CDR2: MNHEY and SVGEGT. CDR3 length equals 14 residues. V was shortened by 7 bases and J by 2 bases, with 12 bases between the two germline ends. In DNA form, the CDR3 reads TGTGCCAGCACCCCGCGGGCGACCTACAATGAGCAGTTCTTC. Translated, it gives CASTPRATYNEQFF.

V and J are TRBV18 and TRBJ2-7; the D is unclear. The CDR3 runs 13 residues. V lost 3 bases and J 5 bases, leaving 11 bases between the germline ends. Germline CDR1 and CDR2: KGHSH and LQKENI. The CDR3 protein is CASSPSGGNEQYF. The CDR3 DNA follows: TGTGCCAGCTCACCCTCAGGTGGAAACGAGCAGTACTTC.

This clonotype has just a few counts. The V and J genes are TRBV6-1 and TRBJ2-1; unclear D gene. Germline assignment: CDR1 MNHNS and CDR2 SASEGT. V gave up 3 bases and J gave up 9 bases, with 15 bases separating them. The CDR3 runs to 14 residues. The CDR3: CASSEILIKGEQFF. The CDR3 DNA sequence: TGTGCCAGCAGTGAGATCCTGATAAAGGGTGAGCAGTTCTTC.

V usage is TRBV2 and J usage is TRBJ1-2, with D hard to call. The germline gives CDR1 SNHLY, CDR2 FYNNEI. CDR3 size: 14 residues. The V gene lost 1 base and the J gene lost 14 bases, with 20 bases spanning the gap. The CDR3 spells CASSEGGRNYDYTF. The CDR3 coding sequence is TGTGCCAGCAGTGAAGGAGGACGCAACTATGACTATACCTTC.

This clonotype was found many times. V usage is TRBV7-2 and J usage is TRBJ2-1; D gene unclear. Between the trimmed V and J ends, which lost 1 base and 0 bases, there was a span of 7 bases. The CDR3 extends over 15 amino acids. Germline V lookup: CDR1 SGHTA, CDR2 FQGNSA. The CDR3 bases are TGTGCCAGCAGCTTAGGGACGCCCTCCTACAATGAGCAGTTCTTC. Translating gives CASSLGTPSYNEQFF.

This clonotype occurred a few times. The chain uses TRBV5-6 and TRBJ2-1; maybe TRBD2 (6 bases). The V and J ends lost 1 base and 7 bases respectively, with 15 bases between them. The CDR3 length is 15 residues. CDR1 SGHDT and CDR2 YYEEEE come from the germline V gene. This chain's CDR3 is CASSLIQGRRNEQFF. The CDR3 DNA is TGTGCCAGCAGCTTGATTCAAGGGAGGCGGAATGAGCAGTTCTTC.

The chain combines TRBV5-1 with TRBJ2-3, with TRBD2 matching 15 bases. This CDR3 is built from 18 residues. The trim removed 3 bases at V and 1 base at J, leaving 6 bases unmatched. Germline lookup yields CDR1 SGHRS and CDR2 YFSETQ. The CDR3 here is CASSWGTSGRLGTDTQYF. The DNA of the CDR3 is TGCGCCAGCAGCTGGGGGACTAGCGGGAGGCTAGGCACAGATACGCAGTATTTT.

V is TRBV7-3 and J is TRBJ1-5; D may be TRBD1 (5 bases). Germline loops: CDR1 SGHTA, CDR2 FQGTGA. Trimming stripped 5 bases from V and 1 base from J, with 9 bases between. The CDR3 has 14 amino acids. The CDR3 sequence: CASSRGVSNQPQHF. The DNA for the CDR3 is TGTGCCAGCAGCCGAGGGGTCAGCAATCAGCCCCAGCATTTT.

This clonotype has only a few counts. V gene TRBV6-1 combines with J gene TRBJ2-7; the match to TRBD1 covers 9 bases. The CDR3 is 13 residues long. CDR1 and CDR2 (germline): MNHNS, SASEGT. Trimming cost V 9 bases and J 3 bases; bases outside gene matches: 6. CDR3 loop: CASHRDRDYEQYF. The CDR3, as DNA: TGTGCCAGTCACCGGGACAGGGACTACGAGCAGTACTTC.

The V and J genes are TRBV4-1 and TRBJ2-3; D remains unclear. Per germline, CDR1 MGHRA and CDR2 YSYEKL. CDR3 length: 13 residues. V lost 0 bases, J lost 9 bases, and 10 bases lay in between. The CDR3, as DNA: TGCGCCAGCAGCCAAGATAGGCTATTGACGCAGTATTTT. Translating it yields CASSQDRLLTQYF.

This clonotype was seen more than once but under ten times. The chain joins TRBV2 to TRBJ1-1; perhaps TRBD1 as D (5 bases). Trimming pared 6 bases from V and 0 bases from J, leaving 11 bases between. Germline assignment: CDR1 SNHLY and CDR2 FYNNEI. This CDR3 has 14 residues. CDR3 coding DNA: TGTGCCAGCAGAGCGACAGAGATGAACACTGAAGCTTTCTTT. This sequence encodes CASRATEMNTEAFF.

This chain connects TRBV11-2 to TRBJ2-5; D is ambiguous. V lost 0 bases, J lost 5 bases, and 16 bases lay in between. Germline V CDR1 and CDR2: SGHAT, FQNNGV. The CDR3 extends over 16 amino acids. In DNA, the CDR3 is TGTGCCAGCAGCTTAGAATCTATTGCTCGGGTTGAGACCCAGTACTTC. Residues: CASSLESIARVETQYF. Full variable domain (missing parts from reference TRBV11-2 and TRBJ2-5): EAGVAQSPRYKIIEKRQSVAFWCNPISGHATLYWYQQILGQGPKLLIQFQNNGVVDDSQLPKDRFSAERLKGVDSTLKIQPAKLEDSAVYLCASSLESIARVETQYFGPGTRLLVL.

This clonotype was detected only a few times. The chain links TRBV5-1 to TRBJ2-3; 12 nucleotides agree with TRBD2. The CDR3 runs 17 residues. Germline trimming cut 0 bases from V and 6 bases from J; bases unmatched to any gene: 8. Looked up from germline, CDR1 is SGHRS and CDR2 is YFSETQ. The CDR3, as DNA: TGCGCCAGCAGCTTGGTACCTAGCGGGGGGGCCGCGGATACGCAGTATTTT. Its translation is CASSLVPSGGAADTQYF.

There are a few counts of this clonotype. CDR3 coding DNA: TGTGCCAGCAGCTTCCCAAAAGAGACCCAGTACTTC. It translates to CASSFPKETQYF. The J gene is TRBJ2-5, the V gene TRBV5-5; D is unclear. Germline V gives CDR1 SGHKS, CDR2 YYEKEE (reference sequence). V lost 2 bases to trimming and J lost 3 bases, with 5 bases between them. The CDR3 length is 12 residues.

V gene TRBV20-1 combines with J gene TRBJ2-1; tentative D call: TRBD2 (6 bases). Germline lookup yields CDR1 DFQATT and CDR2 SNEGSKA (reference sequence). The CDR3 contains 13 residues. The ends were cut back, 3 bases at V and 5 bases at J, with 11 bases in the middle. The CDR3 spells CSASWGGNNEQFF. The CDR3 coding sequence is TGCAGTGCTAGTTGGGGAGGTAACAATGAGCAGTTCTTC.

The chain combines TRBV20-1 with TRBJ1-5; perhaps TRBD1 as D (5 bases). The V gene lost 3 bases and the J gene lost 4 bases, with 13 bases spanning the gap. This CDR3 is built from 14 residues. Germline V gives CDR1 DFQATT, CDR2 SNEGSKA (reference sequence). The CDR3 DNA follows: TGCAGTGCTAGCACCGGGACTGCTAATCAGCCCCAGCATTTT. Its protein product is CSASTGTANQPQHF.

The chain is built from TRBV12-3 or TRBV12-4 and TRBJ1-2; tentative D call: TRBD1 (5 bases). This CDR3 has 13 residues. Trimming stripped 4 bases from V and 2 bases from J, with 8 bases between. CDR3 bases: TGTGCCAGCAGTTCAGGGTACAACTATGGCTACACCTTC. It codes for CASSSGYNYGYTF.

V and J are TRBV25-1 and TRBJ2-5; D unresolved. The V and J ends lost 3 bases and 5 bases respectively, with 16 bases between them. Per the germline V gene, CDR1 is MGHDK and CDR2 is SYGVNS. The length of the CDR3 is 15 residues. The CDR3 nucleotides are TGTGCCAGCAGTGATCCCTCCGGGTCTGGGGAGACCCAGTACTTC. Protein sequence: CASSDPSGSGETQYF.

The V and J genes are TRBV20-1 and TRBJ2-5; D possibly matches TRBD1 or TRBD2 (5 bases each). V lost 6 bases to trimming and J lost 2 bases, with 16 bases between them. The CDR3 is 14 amino acids. Germline values: CDR1 DFQATT, CDR2 SNEGSKA (reference sequence). The CDR3 nucleotides read TGCAGTGCAATAACGGGACGGGGACAAGAGACCCAGTACTTC. Its translation is CSAITGRGQETQYF.